These 4 T cell receptor beta chains were sequenced from one sample in a study of blood T cell repertoires in COVID-19. Assay used: immunoSEQ multiplex PCR; TCRdb lists only in-frame clones, some missing. The profile shows 150,000 to 200,000 clones, about nine tenths of them singletons. The sequenced sample was peripheral blood. The receptors stem from a young man with acute or convalescent COVID-19.

V gene TRBV3-1 (or the pseudogene TRBV3-2) combines with J gene TRBJ1-3, with D maybe TRBD1 (5 bases). CDR3 size: 13 residues. Germline CDR1 reads LGHDT; CDR2 reads YNNKEL (reference sequence). Trimming shortened V by 7 bases and J by 4 bases, and 11 bases separated the two germline ends. DNA for the CDR3: TGTGCCAGCACCCGGGCAGGGGGAAACACCATATATTTT. Translating it yields CASTRAGGNTIYF.

The chain recombines TRBV5-1 with TRBJ2-3; 16 bases align to TRBD2. V gave up 4 bases and J gave up 2 bases; unmatched junction bases: 4. Germline CDR1 is SGHRS and CDR2 is YFSETQ. CDR3 length equals 17 residues. In DNA form, the CDR3 reads TGCGCCAGCAGCCCGGGACTAGCGGGAGGGGACACAGATACGCAGTATTTT. This translates into CASSPGLAGGDTDTQYF. Drawing the rest from reference TRBV5-1 and TRBJ2-3, the complete variable domain is KAGVTQTPRYLIKTRGQQVTLSCSPISGHRSVSWYQQTPGQGLQFLFEYFSETQRNKGNFPGRFSGRQFSNSRSEMNVSTLELGDSALYLCASSPGLAGGDTDTQYFGPGTRLTVL.

The chain links TRBV6-1 to TRBJ1-5, with D possibly being TRBD1 (5 bases). The germline V gene has CDR1 MNHNS and CDR2 SASEGT. V gave up 3 bases and J gave up 1 base, with 16 bases separating them. The CDR3 covers 17 residues. CDR3 region: CASSDLGRVTSNQPQHF. The CDR3 DNA reads TGTGCCAGCAGTGATCTGGGCAGGGTAACCAGCAATCAGCCCCAGCATTTT.

The chain recombines TRBV27 with TRBJ1-5, with TRBD1 matching 7 bases. CDR3 size: 15 residues. Germline values: CDR1 MNHEY, CDR2 SMNVEV (reference sequence). V lost 6 bases, J lost 4 bases, and 9 bases stayed unmatched. In DNA, the CDR3 is TGTGCCAGCAGACAGGGGCAGGGATGGAATCAGCCCCAGCATTTT. Amino acid sequence: CASRQGQGWNQPQHF.